Following are 18 T cell receptor beta chains from one sample sequenced in a study of identical twins. Via MiXCR, TCRdb re-called the 5' RACE reads, giving one row per CDR3 protein. The profile shows roughly 150,000 distinct CDR3 sequences, roughly 3.5% of them singletons. Sequenced: memory T cells sorted from blood. Receptor source: a man aged 18 to 29 in good health.

At least ten counts were recorded for this clonotype. The V gene is TRBV7-9, the J gene TRBJ2-1; 14 bases line up with TRBD2. V trimming: 6 bases; J trimming: 3 bases; junction bases outside the gene matches: 1. The CDR3 has 15 amino acids. The germline V gene encodes CDR1 SEHNR and CDR2 FQNEAQ (reference sequence). CDR3 nucleotide sequence: TGTGCCAGCAGGGGGACTAGCGGGAGCTACAATGAGCAGTTCTTC. It codes for CASRGTSGSYNEQFF.

Many counts were recorded for this clonotype. The V and J genes are TRBV11-2 and TRBJ1-1; no clear D gene. The CDR3 contains 12 residues. Germline lookup yields CDR1 SGHAT and CDR2 FQNNGV. Trimming pared 4 bases from V and 4 bases from J, leaving 7 bases between. The CDR3 is CASSSTRTEAFF. DNA for the CDR3: TGTGCCAGCAGCTCGACACGCACTGAAGCTTTCTTT.

The chain is built from TRBV7-9 and TRBJ2-5, with a tentative D call TRBD2 (6 bases). Germline assignment: CDR1 SEHNR and CDR2 FQNEAQ (reference sequence). The CDR3 has 15 amino acids. The V end was cut by 4 bases, the J end by 4 bases, with 16 bases between. CDR3 residues: CASSSLGSPVETQYF. As DNA, the CDR3 is TGTGCCAGCAGCTCACTCGGGAGTCCGGTAGAGACCCAGTACTTC.

The V call is TRBV10-3, the J call TRBJ2-1; TRBD2 aligns across 8 bases. The germline V gene has CDR1 ENHRY and CDR2 SYGVKD. This CDR3 contains 17 residues. The V and J ends lost 10 bases and 6 bases, in that order; junction bases with no gene match: 20. The DNA for the CDR3 is TGTGCCACCCTTGGGGTAGCGGGAAGGGCCCAAGGCAATGAGCAGTTCTTC. This gives the protein CATLGVAGRAQGNEQFF.

This clonotype showed up many times. V and J are TRBV20-1 and TRBJ1-1; TRBD1 matches at 8 bases. The CDR3 spans 16 residues. From germline, CDR1 is DFQATT and CDR2 SNEGSKA (reference sequence). J lost 2 bases, V lost 3 bases, and 11 bases had no gene match. DNA for the CDR3: TGCAGTGCTAGCGGGGGCAGGGGGCGAAGCAACACTGAAGCTTTCTTT. It is translated as CSASGGRGRSNTEAFF.

The sample holds many counts of this clonotype. The J gene is TRBJ2-3, the V gene TRBV18; D gene unclear. The V end lost 5 bases, the J end lost 2 bases, and 8 bases lay between the germline ends. The CDR3 runs 13 residues. The V gene's germline CDR1 is KGHSH and CDR2 LQKENI. CDR3 bases: TGTGCCAGCTCAACCGATACCACAGATACGCAGTATTTT. Translated, it gives CASSTDTTDTQYF.

Only a few counts were recorded for this clonotype. The V gene is TRBV9, the J gene TRBJ2-5; the D call may be TRBD1 or TRBD2 (5 bases each). With 1 base removed from V and 2 bases from J, the gap between germline ends came to 12 bases. Germline loops: CDR1 SGDLS, CDR2 YYNGEE. The CDR3 contains 15 residues. CDR3 coding DNA: TGTGCCAGCAGCGTAATGGCAGGGAGTCAAGAGACCCAGTACTTC. Encoded protein: CASSVMAGSQETQYF. The entire variable domain, with the rest obtained from reference TRBV9 and TRBJ2-5, is as follows: DSGVTQTPKHLITATGQRVTLRCSPRSGDLSVYWYQQSLDQGLQFLIQYYNGEERAKGNILERFSAQQFPDLHSELNLSSLELGDSALYFCASSVMAGSQETQYFGPGTRLLVL.

This clonotype has ten or more counts. This rearrangement joins TRBV30 to TRBJ2-7; the match to TRBD1 covers 8 bases. This CDR3 has 15 amino acids. Unmatched junction bases numbered 10, after V lost 4 bases and J lost 2 bases. Germline CDR1 reads GTSNPN; CDR2 reads SVGIG (reference sequence). CDR3 sequence reads: CAWIRGQGRTYEQYF. The CDR3 DNA reads TGTGCCTGGATCAGAGGACAGGGACGGACCTACGAGCAGTACTTC. The variable domain in full, completed from reference TRBV30 and TRBJ2-7, reads SQTIHQWPATLVQPVGSPLSLECTVEGTSNPNLYWYRQAAGRGLQLLFYSVGIGQISSEVPQNLSASRPQDRQFILSSKKLLLSDSGFYLCAWIRGQGRTYEQYFGPGTRLTVT.

Remarks on this clonotype: This is likely a read error, given that the CDR3 carries no conserved phenylalanine or tryptophan at its end. This chain links TRBV2 with TRBJ2-7; tentative D call: TRBD1 (6 bases). Germline CDR1 reads SNHLY; CDR2 reads FYNNEI. CDR3 length: 13 amino acids. The germline V and J ends were trimmed by 6 bases and 3 bases, with 12 bases remaining between them. Written as DNA, the CDR3 is TGTGCCAGCAGCCCCAGGGGAAACTACGAGCAGTACCTC. Translation gives CASSPRGNYEQYL.

This clonotype was detected ten times or more. J is TRBJ2-1 and V is TRBV20-1; either TRBD1 or TRBD2 may fit D (5 bases each). The germline V gene encodes CDR1 DFQATT and CDR2 SNEGSKA (reference sequence). Trimming removed 3 bases at V and 8 bases at J, with 11 bases between. There are 12 residues in the CDR3. The CDR3 nucleotides are TGCAGTGCTAGGGGACGAGGCGATGAGCAGTTCTTC. Its translation: CSARGRGDEQFF.

This clonotype was picked up many times. V is TRBV5-5 and J is TRBJ1-2; 7 bases are shared with TRBD1. CDR1 and CDR2 (germline): SGHKS, YYEKEE (reference sequence). V lost 4 bases, J lost 4 bases, and 7 bases stayed unmatched. This CDR3 comprises 14 residues. The CDR3 is CASSTGAQGYGYTF. DNA for the CDR3: TGTGCCAGCAGCACAGGGGCGCAAGGCTATGGCTACACCTTC.

V usage is TRBV5-1 and J usage is TRBJ1-2; tentative D call: TRBD1 (6 bases). CDR3 length: 13 residues. The germline V gene has CDR1 SGHRS and CDR2 YFSETQ. Trimming left V 0 bases short and J 6 bases short, with 9 bases between. The CDR3 bases are TGCGCCAGCAGCTTGGCAGGGGACGATGGCTACACCTTC. Translated: CASSLAGDDGYTF.

The V gene is TRBV29-1, the J gene TRBJ2-1; 10 nucleotides align to TRBD1. J was trimmed by 7 bases and V by 6 bases; bases with no gene match: 12. Germline CDR1 is SQVTM and CDR2 is ANQGSEA. This CDR3 comprises 15 residues. CDR3 sequence (DNA): TGCAGCGTCGGACACCGGGACAGGGGTGTAAATGAGCAGTTCTTC. As protein: CSVGHRDRGVNEQFF.

This clonotype was seen many times. The rearrangement links TRBV20-1 to TRBJ2-5; D is perhaps TRBD1 or TRBD2 (5 bases each). The CDR3 has 14 amino acids. Per germline, CDR1 DFQATT and CDR2 SNEGSKA (reference sequence). The V end lost 0 bases, the J end lost 5 bases, and 13 bases lay between the germline ends. The CDR3 loop reads CSARDRDPGETQYF. DNA for the CDR3: TGCAGTGCTAGAGACCGGGACCCAGGGGAGACCCAGTACTTC.

This clonotype was recorded many times. This chain connects TRBV20-1 to TRBJ2-3, with 7 bases fitting TRBD2. Unmatched junction bases numbered 2, after V lost 5 bases and J lost 0 bases. Germline V gene sequence: CDR1 DFQATT, CDR2 SNEGSKA (reference sequence). The CDR3 runs 13 residues. CDR3 nucleotide sequence: TGCAGTGCTCGAGCGGGGAGCACAGATACGCAGTATTTT. Its translation is CSARAGSTDTQYF.

The rearrangement uses TRBV5-6 and TRBJ1-6; D unclear. V gave up 0 bases and J gave up 5 bases, with 6 bases separating them. CDR1 and CDR2 from the germline V gene are SGHDT and YYEEEE. This CDR3 region has 14 residues. CDR3 nucleotide sequence: TGTGCCAGCAGCTTGGAGGAGGATAATTCACCCCTCCACTTT. This gives the protein CASSLEEDNSPLHF.

This clonotype has just a few counts. This rearrangement joins TRBV2 to TRBJ2-1; 8 nucleotides line up with TRBD2. The junction had 9 bases not matched to a gene; V was cut back by 8 bases and J by 15 bases. Germline CDR1 and CDR2: SNHLY and FYNNEI. The CDR3 spans 11 residues. Written as DNA, the CDR3 is TGTGCCAGCGGGGAGGGGCTAGCGGGGTTCTTC. Amino acids: CASGEGLAGFF.

In its sample, this clonotype was seen many times. The J gene is TRBJ2-3, the V gene TRBV7-3; 7 bases are shared with TRBD1. Germline CDR1 and CDR2: SGHTA and FQGTGA. V gave up 5 bases and J gave up 6 bases; unmatched junction bases: 5. This CDR3 is built from 13 residues. The CDR3 loop is CASSKDRVDTQYF. Written as DNA, the CDR3 is TGTGCCAGCAGCAAAGACAGGGTCGATACGCAGTATTTT.